This TCR beta chain originates from a study of molecular identifiers for immune sequencing clone quantification (dated by TCRdb to between 2018 and 2020). Study-wide context: For a replicate experiment, RNA from roughly 21,000 or 96,000 naive CD8 T cells was divided into five aliquots, of which four were sequenced. CD8 T cells were used in a methods study to benchmark molecular-identifier clustering-based TCR repertoire sequencing (MIDCIRS) and TCR RNA copy counting.

As to this clonotype: Its antigen is currently not known. The CDR3 does not close with the conserved phenylalanine or tryptophan, likely indicating a read error.

The library relied on PCR. Sequencing instrument: Illumina HiSeq 4000. Bulk TCR libraries were generated as previously described, with the TCR primers listed in Table S5 used. The Qiagen AllPrep DNA/RNA kit was used to purify total RNA. Before any analysis, reads coming from multiple sequencing runs of the same library were combined into one pool. The original methods were these. Only reads with exact TCR constant sequence were kept, trimmed to 150 nt, and grouped by their 12-nt molecular barcodes. Within each barcode group, reads were sub-clustered at a 15% Levenshtein threshold, and quality-weighted consensus sequences were built per RNA molecule. Non-functional sequences were filtered out, along with any lower-count sequence sitting one edit away from another sequence. On the basis of fitting two negative binomial distributions, barcode sub-clusters with fewer than 20% of the maximum read count were discarded. TCRdb passed the public sequencing reads through fastp at Q25 and MiXCR, retaining productive beta sequences. Under each unique CDR3 protein, matching rows form one entry showing the most common genes and DNA. These V and J calls derive from TCRdb rather than the authors' analysis. This sample holds tens of thousands of distinct CDR3 sequences; around 19% were observed only once. Clones ranked in the top ten supply around 1.4% of the sample.

The full study reports these points: In CMV-specific effector cells, clones with more than 20 RNA copies contained over 98% of molecules, whereas in naive cells such clones contained under 1% of molecules. When barcode sub-clustering was omitted, TCR diversity was inflated by chimeric consensus sequences, with chimeras reaching as high as 47%. A single cell's worth of spiked-in Jurkat TCR RNA was reported detectable even among 850,000 to 1,000,000 naive CD8 T cells. Spiked-in Jurkat TCR RNA (approximately eleven copies' worth), which is not part of the donor repertoire, was contained in the naive libraries. Highly expanded clone sizes could be underestimated if identical TCR molecules share a barcode. Modeling indicated approximately 3.1 TCR RNA copies recovered per cell, compared with approximately 10 by digital PCR, which implies a capture efficiency of around 30%.

Libraries of naive CD8 T cells were built from about 21,000 to 970,000 sorted cells, with 10%, 30% or 50% of the purified RNA used. Naive CD8 T cells, defined as CD8+CD4-CCR7+CD45RA+, were FACS-sorted into RLT Plus buffer on a BD FACSAria II. Around 11 TCR copies' worth of Jurkat RNA were spiked into about 20,000-1,100,000 naive CD8 T cell samples to test detection sensitivity. Enrichment of CD8 T cells was done with RosetteSep CD8+ T Cell Enrichment Cocktail plus Ficoll-Paque, and ACK red cell lysis came afterward. The CDR3 sequence runs 14 residues, both termini included. The entry retains the CDR3 DNA only, 42 bases that are in frame from base 1. Compared with germline, V lacks 1 base and J lacks 2 bases; bases without a gene match: 1.

Sequencing used naive CD8+ T cells from blood, with Jurkat cell RNA spiked in. The sample's cell subset or site label is to be understood as: FACS-sorted CD8+CD4-CCR7+CD45RA+ naive T cells. This clonotype originated in a human donor in good health. Some libraries in this study had Jurkat cell RNA spiked in. The rearranged segments are TRBV12-3 or TRBV12-4 and TRBJ2-7; 8 middle bases align to TRBD2. The base sequence is TGTGCCAGCAGTTTAGGTAGCGGGGCCTACGAGCAGTACTCC. Its amino acids are CASSLGSGAYEQYS.